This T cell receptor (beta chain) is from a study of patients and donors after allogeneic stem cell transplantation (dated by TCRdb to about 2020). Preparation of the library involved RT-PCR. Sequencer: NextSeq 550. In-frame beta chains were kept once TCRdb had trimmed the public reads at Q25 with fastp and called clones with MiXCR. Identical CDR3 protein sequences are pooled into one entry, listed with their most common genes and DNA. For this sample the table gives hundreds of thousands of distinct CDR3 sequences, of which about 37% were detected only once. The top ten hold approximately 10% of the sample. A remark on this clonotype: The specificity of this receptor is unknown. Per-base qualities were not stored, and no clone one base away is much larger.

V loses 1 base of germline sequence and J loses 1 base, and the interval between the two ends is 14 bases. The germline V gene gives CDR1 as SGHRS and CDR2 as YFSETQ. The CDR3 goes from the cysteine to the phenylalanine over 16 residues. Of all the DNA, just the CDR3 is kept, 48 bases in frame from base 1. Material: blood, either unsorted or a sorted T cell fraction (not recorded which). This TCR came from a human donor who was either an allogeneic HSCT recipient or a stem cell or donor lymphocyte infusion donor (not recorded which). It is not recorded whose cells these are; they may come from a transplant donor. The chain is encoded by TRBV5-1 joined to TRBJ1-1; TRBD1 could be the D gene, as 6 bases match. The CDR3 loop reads CASSLIPTRGNTEAFF. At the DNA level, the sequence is TGCGCCAGCAGCTTGATACCAACCAGGGGGAACACTGAAGCTTTCTTT.